This is a list of T cell receptor beta chains from one sample in a study of early T cells in non-severe SARS-CoV-2 infection. TCRdb analysed the 5' RACE reads with MiXCR anew, one entry per CDR3 protein. The repertoire has tens of thousands of distinct CDR3 sequences, approximately 13% of them found once; the top ten carry 2.5% to 3%. The source material was whole blood, sampled at baseline. These receptors came from an adult who was a healthcare worker with PCR-confirmed SARS-CoV-2 infection or an uninfected control (not recorded which). Both conserved end residues are part of each CDR3. D genes are given only for firm matches. Size is stated for part of the rows, as once, few or many counts, or as a class when the clone is expanded.

TRBV12-3/TRBV12-4	TRBD1	few	TRBJ1-2	TGTGCCAGCAGTTTAGGGACAGGCCTTGGCTACACCTTC	CASSLGTGLGYTF
TRBV12-3/TRBV12-4	-	-	TRBJ2-7	TGTGCCAGCAAGTTTCCGGGAAACTCCTACGAGCAGTACTTC	CASKFPGNSYEQYF
TRBV3-1	-	few	TRBJ2-2	TGTGCCAGCAAAGGGGACCCCACCGGGGAGCTGTTTTTT	CASKGDPTGELFF
TRBV18	-	many	TRBJ1-5	TGTGCCAGCTCACCAGGTGGGGATCAGCCCCAGCATTTT	CASSPGGDQPQHF
TRBV7-9	TRBD1	many	TRBJ1-1	TGTGCCAGCAGCCCTACCGGGACAGGGGGCGTCGTCACTGAAGCTTTCTTT	CASSPTGTGGVVTEAFF
TRBV25-1	-	few	TRBJ2-5	TGTGCCAGCAGAGAGGGGGGATCGGAGACCCAGTACTTC	CASREGGSETQYF
TRBV13	TRBD1	few	TRBJ2-3	TGTGCCAGCAGCCCGCGGACAGGGGGCACAGATACGCAGTATTTT	CASSPRTGGTDTQYF
TRBV10-3	-	few	TRBJ2-7	TGTGCCATCAGTGAGTCCGCTGGCGAGCAGTACTTC	CAISESAGEQYF
TRBV12-3/TRBV12-4	TRBD1	few	TRBJ1-1	TGTGCCAGCACCCAGGGGGCGCGTGTACCTGAAGCTTTCTTT	CASTQGARVPEAFF
TRBV6-6	-	many	TRBJ1-6	TGTGCCAGCAGTTACGAAGGGGCAAGGGGTTCACCCCTCCACTTT	CASSYEGARGSPLHF
TRBV4-1	-	few	TRBJ1-6	TGCGCCAGCAGCCTCGAGGGAACTCGGGTCAATTCACCCCTCCACTTT	CASSLEGTRVNSPLHF
TRBV6-2/TRBV6-3	-	few	TRBJ1-6	TGTGCCAGCAGTTTCTCAGGACAACGTGGTAATTCACCCCTCCACTTT	CASSFSGQRGNSPLHF
TRBV29-1	TRBD1	many	TRBJ1-1	TGCAGCGGGGGGACAGGGGTCGGAACTGAAGCTTTCTTT	CSGGTGVGTEAFF
TRBV19	TRBD2	few	TRBJ2-1	TGTGCCAGTACCCCACTGGCACTAGCGGGGGGACCCTACAATGAGCAGTTCTTC	CASTPLALAGGPYNEQFF
TRBV11-2	-	many	TRBJ2-3	TGTGCCAGCAGCTTATTAGTCTCGACAGATACGCAGTATTTT	CASSLLVSTDTQYF
TRBV20-1	-	-	TRBJ2-2	TGCAGTGCTAGAGCCCGGGGCCGGGTCACCGGGGAGCTGTTTTTT	CSARARGRVTGELFF
TRBV5-4	-	-	TRBJ1-2	TGTGCCAGCAGCGCGGGGACCCCCCGCGGCTACACCTTC	CASSAGTPRGYTF
TRBV12-3/TRBV12-4	-	few	TRBJ1-2	TGTGCCAGCAGTTTCGAAGGGGTCGACTATGGCTACACCTTC	CASSFEGVDYGYTF
TRBV6-2/TRBV6-3	-	-	TRBJ1-1	TGTGCCAGCAGTTTCAGGGGTATGAACACTGAAGCTTTCTTT	CASSFRGMNTEAFF
TRBV20-1	TRBD1	few	TRBJ2-1	TGCAGTGCTAGAGATCAATTAGGGGGCCTCGAATACAATGAGCAGTTCTTC	CSARDQLGGLEYNEQFF
TRBV28	TRBD1	-	TRBJ2-7	TGTGCCAGCAGCCGGGACAGGGGACAGCCCGAGCAGTACTTC	CASSRDRGQPEQYF
TRBV5-6	TRBD1	-	TRBJ1-2	TGTGCCAGCAGCTCCGGACAGGGACACTATGGCTACACCTTC	CASSSGQGHYGYTF
TRBV10-3	TRBD2	few	TRBJ2-3	TGTGCCATCAGCCTAGCGGGGGGCCTCACAGATACGCAGTATTTT	CAISLAGGLTDTQYF
TRBV7-9	-	-	TRBJ2-7	TGTGCCAGCAGTTCTCAGGGTAACGAGCAGTACTTC	CASSSQGNEQYF
TRBV15	TRBD2	few	TRBJ2-2	TGTGCCACCAGCAGTTGGGGACTAGCGGGGTCGAACACCGGGGAGCTGTTTTTT	CATSSWGLAGSNTGELFF
TRBV4-1	TRBD2	many	TRBJ2-1	TGCGCCAGCAGCCAAGGGACTAGCGGGGGCCAAAATGAGCAGTTCTTC	CASSQGTSGGQNEQFF
TRBV28	-	many	TRBJ2-3	TGTGCCAGCAACCCTCCGCCCGGGGGTGAAGATACGCAGTATTTT	CASNPPPGGEDTQYF
TRBV5-1	TRBD1	many	TRBJ1-4	TGCGCCAGCAGGGACAGGGAGGCAACTAATGAAAAACTGTTTTTT	CASRDREATNEKLFF
TRBV28	-	-	TRBJ2-7	TGTGCCAGCAGTGACCCCGGGACAACCTACGAGCAGTACTTC	CASSDPGTTYEQYF